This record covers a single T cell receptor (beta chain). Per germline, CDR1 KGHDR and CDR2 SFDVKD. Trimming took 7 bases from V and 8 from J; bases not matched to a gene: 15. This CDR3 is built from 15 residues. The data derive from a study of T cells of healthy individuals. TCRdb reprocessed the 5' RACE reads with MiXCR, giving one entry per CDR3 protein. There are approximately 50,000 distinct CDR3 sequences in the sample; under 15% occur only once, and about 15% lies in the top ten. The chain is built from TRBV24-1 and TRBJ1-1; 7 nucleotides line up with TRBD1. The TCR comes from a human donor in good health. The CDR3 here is CATRGTKVGGSEAFF. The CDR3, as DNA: TGTGCCACCAGGGGTACGAAGGTAGGGGGCAGCGAAGCTTTCTTT.